The 3 T cell receptor beta chains below come from one sample, sequenced in a study of T cell responses to AZD1222 COVID-19 vaccine. Repertoires were generated with immunoSEQ multiplex PCR, while TCRdb's copy carries only in-frame clones and drops some. The table records 72,000 or so clones, roughly 87% of them present only once. The specimen comprised peripheral blood, sampled on day 0 of AZD1222 vaccination. These receptors were obtained from an adult in good health.

The V gene is TRBV5-1, the J gene TRBJ2-3; no clear D gene. The germline V gene encodes CDR1 SGHRS and CDR2 YFSETQ. The CDR3 has 14 residues. Trimming stripped 1 base from V and 2 bases from J, with 8 bases between. CDR3 nucleotides: TGCGCCAGCAGCTTGTCAGGAGTCACAGATACGCAGTATTTT. Its translation: CASSLSGVTDTQYF. The full variable domain, its missing parts supplied by reference TRBV5-1 and TRBJ2-3, is KAGVTQTPRYLIKTRGQQVTLSCSPISGHRSVSWYQQTPGQGLQFLFEYFSETQRNKGNFPGRFSGRQFSNSRSEMNVSTLELGDSALYLCASSLSGVTDTQYFGPGTRLTVL.

The chain has TRBV28 and TRBJ2-2; D is undetermined. The CDR3 totals 12 residues. From germline, CDR1 is MDHEN and CDR2 SYDVKM. Trimming stripped 6 bases from V and 6 bases from J, with 8 bases between. The CDR3 loop reads CASRLEPGELFF. CDR3 coding DNA: TGTGCCAGCAGGTTAGAGCCCGGGGAGCTGTTTTTT.

This clone appeared a few times. The gene calls are TRBV6-5 and TRBJ1-4, with D perhaps matching TRBD1 (5 bases). V lost 10 bases to trimming and J lost 7 bases, with 16 bases between them. The CDR3 covers 13 residues. Germline values: CDR1 MNHEY, CDR2 SVGAGI. The CDR3 nucleotides read TGTGCCACCCAAGCCCAGGGAGGTGAAAAACTGTTTTTT. It yields the protein CATQAQGGEKLFF.